This T cell receptor (beta chain) was recorded in a study of glioma-infiltrating T cells after dendritic cell vaccination. Primers: 60 V beta forward and 13 J beta reverse. Profiled with immunoSEQ multiplex PCR; TCRdb holds only in-frame clones, not every one. The sample has 93,000 or so clones, roughly 83% seen once. Only patients with spare fresh-frozen tumor and over two years of follow-up were included. There are 17 residues in the CDR3. V was pared by 0 bases and J by 4 bases, with 6 bases of the junction left unmatched. The germline gives CDR1 SGDLS, CDR2 YYNGEE. This sample comprised blood, obtained before dendritic cell vaccination. J is TRBJ2-2 and V is TRBV9; 10 nucleotides line up with TRBD1. The origin of this receptor is a human donor with glioblastoma. CDR3 coding DNA: TGTGCCAGCAGCGTAGTTTCCGGGACAGGGGTCACCGGGGAGCTGTTTTTT. Encoded protein: CASSVVSGTGVTGELFF.